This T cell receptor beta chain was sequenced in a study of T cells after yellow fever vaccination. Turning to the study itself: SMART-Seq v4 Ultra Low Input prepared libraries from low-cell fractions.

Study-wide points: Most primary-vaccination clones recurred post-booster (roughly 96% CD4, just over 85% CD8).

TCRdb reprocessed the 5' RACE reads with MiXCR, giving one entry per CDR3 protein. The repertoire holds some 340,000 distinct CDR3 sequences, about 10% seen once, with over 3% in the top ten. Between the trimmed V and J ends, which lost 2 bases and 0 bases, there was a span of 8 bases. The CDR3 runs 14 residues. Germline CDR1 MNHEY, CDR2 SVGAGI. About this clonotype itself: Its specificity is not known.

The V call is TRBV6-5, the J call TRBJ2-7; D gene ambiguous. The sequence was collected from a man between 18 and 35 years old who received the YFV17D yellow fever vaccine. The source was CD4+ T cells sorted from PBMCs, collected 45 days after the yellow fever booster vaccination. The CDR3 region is CASSYMRSSYEQYF. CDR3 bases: TGTGCCAGCAGTTACATGCGGAGCTCCTACGAGCAGTACTTC.